The present TCR beta chain was sequenced within a study of blood T cells in healthy people across ages (dated by TCRdb to between 2014 and 2017). With regard to the full study: In model experiments, roughly one uniquely barcoded TCR beta cDNA molecule per two T cells was captured by template switching. Age-related changes in TCR beta repertoire diversity were measured in the study by deep sequencing normalized with unique cDNA molecular identifiers. Four age groups were formed from the donors: young (average 16 years), middle-aged (approximately 41), aged (over 55) and long-lived (less than 85). Donors of different ages were randomly distributed across sequencing lanes to avoid experimental bias. For two donors (one aged 18 to 29 and one aged 80 or older), the study analyzed two additional independent replicas of 1 million unique cDNA reads from the same blood draw. What the study reported, not specific to this receptor: Estimates of total diversity from one million sequenced T cells were regarded as lower bounds and underestimates. Because the CMV infection status of the donors was unknown, age-related changes in expanded clonotypes may potentially have been confounded. There was a strong correlation between observed TCR beta diversity and the percentage of naive T cells measured by flow cytometry. Compared with the aged group, the long-lived group had more naive CD4+ T cells, fewer expanded clones and increased TCR diversity, a pattern suggesting age selection. Observed TCR beta diversity per million T cells fell roughly linearly with age, and a significant reduction was already apparent by age around 40. Bulk unsorted PBMC profiling prevented conclusive comparison of naive and antigen-experienced compartments.

The roughly 38 donors, aged about 6 to 100 years, were systemically healthy Caucasian individuals from Russia. Each donor gave about 9.2 milliliters of peripheral blood, drawn into EDTA-treated Vacutainer tubes. Ficoll-Paque density-gradient centrifugation was used to isolate PBMCs, with at least 7 million per sample. Trizol reagent was used to extract total RNA from the PBMCs, yielding at least 5.5 micrograms per sample. Naive CD45RAhigh/CD27high T cell percentages were measured by flow cytometry on a PBMC aliquot from every donor. A word on this clonotype: No cognate antigen has been identified for it. Base qualities are not at hand, and no much larger clone is one base apart.

Compared with germline, V lacks 1 base and J lacks 2 bases; bases without a gene match: 5. The CDR3 runs 15 residues from the cysteine to the phenylalanine. The sequence is cut down to CDR3 DNA, 45 bases in frame from base 1. CDR1 is given as MNHNS and CDR2 as SASEGT, both from the germline V gene. The protocol used for the library was 5' RACE. Sequencing used an Illumina HiSeq 2500. A second about 7 to 11 cycle PCR used a sample-barcoded 5' primer and a J-beta primer mix. A unique molecular identifier was introduced onto each TCR beta cDNA molecule by a template-switch 5' adaptor carrying 12 random nucleotides. Each sample yielded at least 2.5 million CDR3-containing paired-end reads. First-strand cDNA was synthesized from all RNA with the Mint cDNA synthesis kit, primed by a TRBC-specific oligonucleotide. After uracil-DNA glycosylase treatment, a first 18-cycle PCR used universal primers M1SS and BC2_uni_R on all cDNA. In the authors' own workflow: Normalization of each sample was performed by random selection of 1 million high-quality reads, each carrying a distinct molecular identifier. Instead of being binned into consensus sequences, reads that shared molecular identifiers were thrown out. MiTCR, with a Q25 quality threshold and the strictest error-elimination algorithm, was used for CDR3 identification, clonotype clustering and error correction. A nonparametric unseen species model with Euler transformation was used to estimate lower-bound total TCR beta diversity. TCRdb trimmed public reads at Q25 via fastp, called clones via MiXCR and kept in-frame beta chains. All rows with the same CDR3 protein become a single entry with the most common DNA and genes. The V and J calls reflect TCRdb's pipeline rather than the authors' work. The sample table shows more than 700,000 distinct CDR3 sequences, and 40% to 65% are seen once. The ten largest make up roughly 37% of the sample.

Sequenced sample: blood. The TCR sequence derives from a man aged 80 or over in good health. The receptor chain draws on TRBV6-1 and TRBJ2-7; TRBD1 agrees with 7 junctional bases. The DNA sequence is given as TGTGCCAGCAGTGAAGGAGGACAGGTTCCCTACGAGCAGTACTTC. The resulting protein is CASSEGGQVPYEQYF.